The sequence of this T cell receptor (beta chain) was determined in a study of T cell changes during pregnancy in multiple sclerosis. TCRdb's table, derived via immunoSEQ multiplex PCR, lists solely in-frame clones and lacks some. The sample lists about 69,000 clones, 90% to 95% occurring once. Germline CDR1 reads LGHNA; CDR2 reads YSLEER. V shed 0 bases and J shed 4 bases, with 12 bases lying between them. This CDR3 contains 15 residues. The rearrangement uses TRBV4-3 and TRBJ1-2; no reliable D call. The receptor's source is a female donor in good health, enrolled as a control in a pregnancy study. The source material was CD4+ T cells from peripheral blood mononuclear cells, sampled in the third trimester of pregnancy. The CDR3, as DNA: TGCGCCAGCAGCCAAGAATGGAGGGAAGCCTATGGCTACACCTTC. Translated, it gives CASSQEWREAYGYTF.